These T cell receptor beta chains were read from a single sample in a study of blood T cell repertoires in COVID-19. The table came from immunoSEQ multiplex PCR; TCRdb's copy has only in-frame clones and leaves some out. Altogether about 82,000 clones are present, about 80% being singletons, with the ten largest covering more than 10%. Sequencing was carried out using peripheral blood. The receptors come from a woman aged 40 to 50 with active or convalescent COVID-19. CDR3s include the opening cysteine and the closing phenylalanine or tryptophan. Each record gives: J gene, D gene, V gene, clone size, CDR3 protein, CDR3 DNA. A D gene is named only where the DNA matches it firmly. Not all rows give a size; the values are once, few, many and, for expanded clones, a class.

j_gene: TRBJ2-2
d_gene: TRBD1
v_gene: TRBV27
abundance: -
CDR3aa: CASRQGWGGELFF
CDR3nt: TGTGCCAGCAGACAGGGGTGGGGCGGGGAGCTGTTTTTT

j_gene: TRBJ2-7
d_gene: TRBD1
v_gene: TRBV5-4
abundance: -
CDR3aa: CASSPILGTGTYEQYF
CDR3nt: TGTGCCAGCAGCCCGATCCTCGGGACAGGAACGTACGAGCAGTACTTC

j_gene: TRBJ1-2
d_gene: TRBD1
v_gene: TRBV24-1
abundance: -
CDR3aa: CATSEGQNYGYTF
CDR3nt: TGTGCCACCAGCGAGGGACAGAACTATGGCTACACCTTC

j_gene: TRBJ2-1
d_gene: -
v_gene: TRBV6-5
abundance: -
CDR3aa: CASYRGTYNEQFF
CDR3nt: TGTGCCAGCTATCGGGGGACCTACAATGAGCAGTTCTTC

j_gene: TRBJ2-7
d_gene: TRBD1
v_gene: TRBV5-1
abundance: few
CDR3aa: CASSLGGQNYEQYF
CDR3nt: TGCGCCAGCAGCTTGGGGGGACAGAACTACGAGCAGTACTTC

j_gene: TRBJ2-3
d_gene: -
v_gene: TRBV19
abundance: -
CDR3aa: CASSEPSAADTQYF
CDR3nt: TGTGCCAGTAGCGAGCCTTCCGCCGCAGATACGCAGTATTTT

j_gene: TRBJ1-1
d_gene: TRBD1
v_gene: TRBV5-6
abundance: -
CDR3aa: CASSLVDRGNTEAFF
CDR3nt: TGTGCCAGCAGCTTGGTGGACAGGGGGAACACTGAAGCTTTCTTT

j_gene: TRBJ1-1
d_gene: -
v_gene: TRBV5-5
abundance: -
CDR3aa: CASSSGDIGFSNTEAFF
CDR3nt: TGTGCCAGCAGCTCGGGAGATATTGGTTTCTCGAACACTGAAGCTTTCTTT

j_gene: TRBJ2-2
d_gene: -
v_gene: TRBV11-2
abundance: -
CDR3aa: CASSLNRAGELFF
CDR3nt: TGTGCCAGCAGCTTAAACAGGGCCGGGGAGCTGTTTTTT

j_gene: TRBJ2-5
d_gene: -
v_gene: TRBV20-1
abundance: -
CDR3aa: CSALVKETQYF
CDR3nt: TGCAGTGCCCTTGTTAAAGAGACCCAGTACTTC

j_gene: TRBJ1-5
d_gene: -
v_gene: TRBV7-2
abundance: -
CDR3aa: CASSLDIQPQHF
CDR3nt: TGTGCCAGCAGCTTAGATATCCAGCCCCAGCATTTT

j_gene: TRBJ2-1
d_gene: -
v_gene: TRBV6-1
abundance: once
CDR3aa: CASSEKGAISEQFF
CDR3nt: TGTGCCAGCAGTGAAAAGGGAGCGATTTCTGAGCAGTTCTTC

j_gene: TRBJ2-1
d_gene: -
v_gene: TRBV27
abundance: -
CDR3aa: CASSLDRLTYNEQFF
CDR3nt: TGTGCCAGCAGTTTGGACAGACTTACCTACAATGAGCAGTTCTTC

j_gene: TRBJ1-3
d_gene: TRBD1
v_gene: TRBV18
abundance: -
CDR3aa: CASSPRDRVNTIYF
CDR3nt: TGTGCCAGCTCACCCAGGGACAGGGTGAACACCATATATTTT

j_gene: TRBJ2-4
d_gene: -
v_gene: TRBV2
abundance: -
CDR3aa: CASSAQGRNIQYF
CDR3nt: TGTGCCAGCAGTGCGCAGGGTAGAAACATTCAGTACTTC

j_gene: TRBJ1-1
d_gene: -
v_gene: TRBV7-9
abundance: -
CDR3aa: CASSRTVIPMNTEAFF
CDR3nt: TGTGCCAGCAGCCGGACAGTGATCCCTATGAACACTGAAGCTTTCTTT

j_gene: TRBJ2-7
d_gene: TRBD2
v_gene: TRBV28
abundance: once
CDR3aa: CASSAGLAAYEQYF
CDR3nt: TGTGCCAGCAGCGCAGGACTAGCGGCCTACGAGCAGTACTTC

j_gene: TRBJ1-1
d_gene: -
v_gene: TRBV5-4
abundance: -
CDR3aa: CASSFRGITEAFF
CDR3nt: TGTGCCAGCAGCTTTCGGGGGATAACTGAAGCTTTCTTT

j_gene: TRBJ2-2
d_gene: TRBD1
v_gene: TRBV2
abundance: -
CDR3aa: CASSPPDRDRGELFF
CDR3nt: TGTGCCAGCAGCCCCCCGGACAGGGATCGCGGGGAGCTGTTTTTT

j_gene: TRBJ2-7
d_gene: TRBD1
v_gene: TRBV6-5
abundance: -
CDR3aa: CASRRGPYEQYF
CDR3nt: TGTGCCAGCAGGAGGGGGCCCTACGAGCAGTACTTC

j_gene: TRBJ1-5
d_gene: -
v_gene: TRBV19
abundance: -
CDR3aa: CASSIVSEVPPQHF
CDR3nt: TGTGCCAGTAGTATAGTGAGCGAGGTACCGCCCCAGCATTTT

j_gene: TRBJ2-1
d_gene: TRBD2
v_gene: TRBV24-1
abundance: -
CDR3aa: CATSDRPGLAFYNEQFF
CDR3nt: TGTGCCACCAGTGATCGTCCGGGACTAGCGTTTTACAATGAGCAGTTCTTC

j_gene: TRBJ2-3
d_gene: -
v_gene: TRBV5-6
abundance: -
CDR3aa: CASSPLSGADTQYF
CDR3nt: TGTGCCAGCAGCCCTCTCTCCGGGGCAGATACGCAGTATTTT

j_gene: TRBJ2-7
d_gene: TRBD1
v_gene: TRBV19
abundance: -
CDR3aa: CASSIAGQGSYEQYF
CDR3nt: TGTGCCAGTAGTATAGCCGGACAGGGTTCCTACGAGCAGTACTTC

j_gene: TRBJ2-1
d_gene: -
v_gene: TRBV29-1
abundance: -
CDR3aa: CSVERLLNEQFF
CDR3nt: TGCAGCGTTGAGCGGCTTTTAAATGAGCAGTTCTTC

j_gene: TRBJ2-5
d_gene: -
v_gene: TRBV6-5
abundance: -
CDR3aa: CASSYSAEETQYF
CDR3nt: TGTGCCAGCAGTTACTCGGCGGAAGAGACCCAGTACTTC

j_gene: TRBJ2-3
d_gene: -
v_gene: TRBV12-3/TRBV12-4
abundance: -
CDR3aa: CASSLARADTQYF
CDR3nt: TGTGCCAGCAGTTTAGCTCGTGCAGATACGCAGTATTTT

j_gene: TRBJ1-2
d_gene: TRBD1
v_gene: TRBV28
abundance: few
CDR3aa: CASKTGDYGYTF
CDR3nt: TGTGCCAGCAAGACAGGGGACTATGGCTACACCTTC

j_gene: TRBJ1-4
d_gene: -
v_gene: TRBV15
abundance: -
CDR3aa: CATSRGGTPTNEKLFF
CDR3nt: TGTGCCACCAGCAGAGGAGGGACACCAACTAATGAAAAACTGTTTTTT

j_gene: TRBJ1-5
d_gene: TRBD1
v_gene: TRBV7-2
abundance: medium-sized
CDR3aa: CASSFTGGAGQPQHF
CDR3nt: TGTGCCAGCAGCTTCACAGGGGGCGCTGGGCAGCCCCAGCATTTT

j_gene: TRBJ1-1
d_gene: TRBD1
v_gene: TRBV5-1
abundance: -
CDR3aa: CASSLGGQGVTEAFF
CDR3nt: TGCGCCAGCAGCTTGGGAGGACAGGGAGTGACTGAAGCTTTCTTT

j_gene: TRBJ2-1
d_gene: -
v_gene: TRBV11-3
abundance: -
CDR3aa: CASSPNGREISNEQFF
CDR3nt: TGTGCCAGCAGCCCCAATGGCAGGGAAATATCCAATGAGCAGTTCTTC

j_gene: TRBJ2-7
d_gene: -
v_gene: TRBV7-9
abundance: -
CDR3aa: CASSSDSVYEQYF
CDR3nt: TGTGCCAGCAGCTCCGACAGTGTCTACGAGCAGTACTTC

j_gene: TRBJ2-7
d_gene: -
v_gene: TRBV11-2
abundance: -
CDR3aa: CASSPDSFLSYEQYF
CDR3nt: TGTGCCAGCAGCCCTGACTCCTTTCTTTCCTACGAGCAGTACTTC

j_gene: TRBJ2-5
d_gene: TRBD2
v_gene: TRBV11-2
abundance: once
CDR3aa: CASSTGLAHQETQYF
CDR3nt: TGTGCCAGCAGCACCGGACTAGCCCACCAAGAGACCCAGTACTTC

j_gene: TRBJ2-1
d_gene: -
v_gene: TRBV6-5
abundance: -
CDR3aa: CASSQAGQVKNEQFF
CDR3nt: TGTGCCAGCAGCCAAGCGGGACAGGTTAAGAATGAGCAGTTCTTC

j_gene: TRBJ1-6
d_gene: -
v_gene: TRBV25-1
abundance: -
CDR3aa: CASGGDYNSPLHF
CDR3nt: TGTGCCAGCGGAGGGGACTATAATTCACCCCTCCACTTT

j_gene: TRBJ1-5
d_gene: -
v_gene: TRBV24-1
abundance: once
CDR3aa: CATSDSGNNQPQHF
CDR3nt: TGTGCCACCAGTGATTCCGGGAACAATCAGCCCCAGCATTTT

j_gene: TRBJ2-7
d_gene: -
v_gene: TRBV10-3
abundance: -
CDR3aa: CATSRESYEQYF
CDR3nt: TGTGCCACCTCGCGGGAAAGCTACGAGCAGTACTTC

j_gene: TRBJ2-7
d_gene: TRBD2
v_gene: TRBV29-1
abundance: -
CDR3aa: CSVRMGLAEYEQYF
CDR3nt: TGCAGCGTTCGGATGGGACTAGCGGAATACGAGCAGTACTTC

j_gene: TRBJ1-1
d_gene: -
v_gene: TRBV7-3
abundance: -
CDR3aa: CASSSTGTEAFF
CDR3nt: TGTGCCAGCAGCTCCACTGGCACTGAAGCTTTCTTT

j_gene: TRBJ1-3
d_gene: -
v_gene: TRBV4-3
abundance: -
CDR3aa: CASSQDPYRSSGNTIYF
CDR3nt: TGCGCCAGCAGCCAAGATCCCTACAGAAGCTCTGGAAACACCATATATTTT

j_gene: TRBJ2-7
d_gene: TRBD2
v_gene: TRBV7-2
abundance: few
CDR3aa: CASREAGGPSYEQYF
CDR3nt: TGTGCCAGCAGAGAAGCGGGAGGACCCTCCTACGAGCAGTACTTC

j_gene: TRBJ1-4
d_gene: TRBD1
v_gene: TRBV5-4
abundance: few
CDR3aa: CASSWRQGANEKLFF
CDR3nt: TGTGCCAGCAGCTGGAGACAGGGGGCAAATGAAAAACTGTTTTTT

j_gene: TRBJ1-2
d_gene: -
v_gene: TRBV29-1
abundance: once
CDR3aa: CSVEQNYGYTF
CDR3nt: TGCAGCGTTGAACAGAACTATGGCTACACCTTC

j_gene: TRBJ1-2
d_gene: -
v_gene: TRBV18
abundance: -
CDR3aa: CASSPSMGDYGYTF
CDR3nt: TGTGCCAGCTCCCCAAGTATGGGAGACTATGGCTACACCTTC